What follows is one T cell receptor (beta chain) and its context. The sample comes from a study of cytomegalovirus exposure and HLA in healthy donors. Repertoires were generated with immunoSEQ multiplex PCR, while TCRdb's copy carries only in-frame clones and drops some. The sample has 200,000 to 250,000 clones; about 89% are singletons. The germline V and J ends were trimmed by 3 bases and 1 base, with 9 bases remaining between them. This CDR3 spans 14 amino acids. Germline V CDR1 and CDR2: MGHRA, YSYEKL. This chain joins TRBV4-1 and TRBJ1-1; D is unclear. The sample was PBMCs. The TCR was taken from a woman between 18 and 29 years old in good health and CMV-seronegative. The CDR3 is CASSHRGENTEAFF. The CDR3 DNA reads TGCGCCAGCAGCCACCGGGGTGAGAACACTGAAGCTTTCTTT.